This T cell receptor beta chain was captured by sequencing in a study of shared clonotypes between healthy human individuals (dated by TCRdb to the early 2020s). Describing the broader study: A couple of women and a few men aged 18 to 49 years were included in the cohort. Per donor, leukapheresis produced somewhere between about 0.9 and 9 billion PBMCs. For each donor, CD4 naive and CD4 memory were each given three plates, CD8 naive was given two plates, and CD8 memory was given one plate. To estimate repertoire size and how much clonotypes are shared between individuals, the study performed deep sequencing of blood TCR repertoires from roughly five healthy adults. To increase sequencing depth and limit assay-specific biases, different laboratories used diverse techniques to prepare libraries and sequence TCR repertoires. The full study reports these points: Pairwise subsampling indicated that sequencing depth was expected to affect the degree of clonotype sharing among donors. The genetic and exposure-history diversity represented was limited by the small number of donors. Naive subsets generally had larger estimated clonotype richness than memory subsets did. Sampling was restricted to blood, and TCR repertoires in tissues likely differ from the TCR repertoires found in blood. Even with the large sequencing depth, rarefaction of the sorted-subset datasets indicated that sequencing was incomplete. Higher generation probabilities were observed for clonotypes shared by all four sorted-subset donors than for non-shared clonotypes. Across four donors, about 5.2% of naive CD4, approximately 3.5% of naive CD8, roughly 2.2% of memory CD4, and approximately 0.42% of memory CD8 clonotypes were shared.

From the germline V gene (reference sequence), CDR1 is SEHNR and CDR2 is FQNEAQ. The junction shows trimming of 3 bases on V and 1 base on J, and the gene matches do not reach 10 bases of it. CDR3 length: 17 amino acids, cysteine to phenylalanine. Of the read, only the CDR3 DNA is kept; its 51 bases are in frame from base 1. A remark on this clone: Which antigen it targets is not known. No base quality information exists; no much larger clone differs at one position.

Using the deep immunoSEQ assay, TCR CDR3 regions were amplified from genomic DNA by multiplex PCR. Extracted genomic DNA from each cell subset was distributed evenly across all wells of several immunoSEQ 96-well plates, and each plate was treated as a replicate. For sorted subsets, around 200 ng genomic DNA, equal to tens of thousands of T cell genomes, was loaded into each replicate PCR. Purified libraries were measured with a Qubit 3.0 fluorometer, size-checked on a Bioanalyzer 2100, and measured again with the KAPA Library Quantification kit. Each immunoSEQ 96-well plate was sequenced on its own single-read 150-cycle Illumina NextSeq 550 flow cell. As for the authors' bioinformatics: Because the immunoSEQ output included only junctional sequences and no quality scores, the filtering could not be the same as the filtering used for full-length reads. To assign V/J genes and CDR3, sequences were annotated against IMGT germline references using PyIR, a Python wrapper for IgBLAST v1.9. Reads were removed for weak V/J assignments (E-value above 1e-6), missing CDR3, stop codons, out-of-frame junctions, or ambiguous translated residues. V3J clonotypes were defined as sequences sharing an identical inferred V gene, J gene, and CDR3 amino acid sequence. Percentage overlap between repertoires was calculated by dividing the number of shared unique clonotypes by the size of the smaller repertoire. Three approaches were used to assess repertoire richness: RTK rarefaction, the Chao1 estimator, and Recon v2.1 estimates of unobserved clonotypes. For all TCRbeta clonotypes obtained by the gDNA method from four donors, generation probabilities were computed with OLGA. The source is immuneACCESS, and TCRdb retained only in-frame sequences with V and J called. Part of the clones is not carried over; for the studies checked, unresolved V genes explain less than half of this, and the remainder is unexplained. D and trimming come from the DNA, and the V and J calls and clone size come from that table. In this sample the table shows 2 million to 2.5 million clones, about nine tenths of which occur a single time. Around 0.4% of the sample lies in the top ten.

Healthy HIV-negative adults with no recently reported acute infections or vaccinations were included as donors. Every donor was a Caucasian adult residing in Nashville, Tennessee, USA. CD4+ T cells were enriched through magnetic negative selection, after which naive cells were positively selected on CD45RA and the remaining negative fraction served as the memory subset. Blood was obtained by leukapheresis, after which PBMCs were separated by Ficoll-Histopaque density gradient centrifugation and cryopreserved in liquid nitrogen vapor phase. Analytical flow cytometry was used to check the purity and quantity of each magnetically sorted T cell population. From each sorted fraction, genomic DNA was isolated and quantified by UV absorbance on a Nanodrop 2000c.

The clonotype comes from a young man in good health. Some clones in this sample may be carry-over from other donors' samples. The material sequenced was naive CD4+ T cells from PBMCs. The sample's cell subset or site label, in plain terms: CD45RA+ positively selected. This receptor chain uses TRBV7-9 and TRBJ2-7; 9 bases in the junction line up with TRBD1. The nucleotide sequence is TGTGCCAGCAGCTTCGATTTGGCGGGACAGGGATCCTACGAGCAGTACTTC. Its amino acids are CASSFDLAGQGSYEQYF. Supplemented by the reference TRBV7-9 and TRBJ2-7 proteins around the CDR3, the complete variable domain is DTGVSQNPRHKITKRGQNVTFRCDPISEHNRLYWYRQTLGQGPEFLTYFQNEAQLEKSRLLSDRFSAERPKGSFSTLEIQRTEQGDSAMYLCASSFDLAGQGSYEQYFGPGTRLTVT.